The 28 T cell receptor beta chains below come from one sample, sequenced in a study of shared clonotypes between healthy human individuals (dated by TCRdb to about 2020). To prepare the library, the immunoSEQ multiplex PCR assay was applied. The immuneACCESS repertoire file appears here via TCRdb, limited to in-frame rearrangements. These files lack a portion of the clones; in checked studies, under half of the deficit traces to unresolved V genes, and the cause of the others is not known. The sample table shows 640,000 or so clones, and approximately 75% are seen once. Approximately 1.8% of the sample belongs to the ten largest clones. Sequencing was performed on memory CD4+ T cells sorted from blood. Explained via the paper, the cell subset or site label denotes: CD45RA-negative fraction. All receptors come from a woman under 40 in good health.

This clone has a handful of counts. The chain has TRBV28 and TRBJ1-2; no firm D call. The CDR3 contains 11 residues. Germline CDR1 and CDR2: MDHEN and SYDVKM. Trimming stripped 6 bases from V and 4 bases from J, with 6 bases between. CDR3 in amino acids: CASSWTYGYTF. The DNA of the CDR3 is TGTGCCAGCAGCTGGACCTATGGCTACACCTTC.

There are a few counts of this clone. The rearrangement uses TRBV5-1 and TRBJ2-6, with D possibly being TRBD1 (6 bases). The V end was cut by 4 bases, the J end by 0 bases, with 17 bases between. The CDR3 is made up of 18 amino acids. Germline CDR1 reads SGHRS; CDR2 reads YFSETQ. CDR3 amino acids: CASSTRTVFSSGANVLTF. CDR3 bases: TGCGCCAGCAGCACCCGGACAGTCTTCAGCTCTGGGGCCAACGTCCTGACTTTC. Drawing the rest from reference TRBV5-1 and TRBJ2-6, the complete variable domain is KAGVTQTPRYLIKTRGQQVTLSCSPISGHRSVSWYQQTPGQGLQFLFEYFSETQRNKGNFPGRFSGRQFSNSRSEMNVSTLELGDSALYLCASSTRTVFSSGANVLTFGAGSRLTVL.

The genes are TRBV25-1 and TRBJ1-1; TRBD1 might be the D (6 bases). The CDR3 sequence is 13 residues long. The germline gives CDR1 MGHDK, CDR2 SYGVNS. V was cut by 4 bases and J by 2 bases, with 8 bases left in between. CDR3 amino acids: CASSVDRNTEAFF. The CDR3 nucleotides are TGTGCCAGCAGTGTGGACAGAAACACTGAAGCTTTCTTT.

This rearrangement joins TRBV2 to TRBJ2-1; 7 nucleotides match TRBD2. The CDR3 sequence is 16 residues long. V gave up 5 bases and J gave up 8 bases; unmatched junction bases: 15. Germline CDR1 reads SNHLY; CDR2 reads FYNNEI. CDR3 protein: CASSYASGRLADEQFF. The CDR3, as DNA: TGTGCCAGCAGTTATGCTAGCGGACGCCTGGCTGATGAGCAGTTCTTC.

This clone was detected only a few times. The chain combines TRBV7-8 with TRBJ2-3; D unresolved. The CDR3 has 12 amino acids. V shed 5 bases and J shed 6 bases, with 9 bases lying between them. Germline-derived CDR1 and CDR2 are SGHVS and FQNEAQ. The CDR3 here is CASSLHRDTQYF. The CDR3 nucleotides read TGTGCCAGCAGCCTTCACCGGGATACGCAGTATTTT.

This rearrangement joins TRBV14 to TRBJ2-1, with 9 bases fitting TRBD2. CDR3 length equals 13 residues. V lost 2 bases to trimming and J lost 13 bases; unmatched junction nucleotides: 6. CDR1 and CDR2 (germline): SGHDN, FVKESK. CDR3 protein: CASSQSTSGYQFF. For the CDR3, the DNA is TGTGCCAGCAGCCAATCTACTAGCGGGTACCAGTTCTTC. Together with reference TRBV14 and TRBJ2-1, the CDR3 gives the full variable domain: EAGVTQFPSHSVIEKGQTVTLRCDPISGHDNLYWYRRVMGKEIKFLLHFVKESKQDESGMPNNRFLAERTGGTYSTLKVQPAELEDSGVYFCASSQSTSGYQFFGPGTRLTVL.

This rearrangement joins TRBV2 to TRBJ2-4, with 12 bases lining up with TRBD2. Germline V gene lookup returns CDR1 SNHLY and CDR2 FYNNEI. The CDR3 contains 18 residues. Trimming cost V 1 base and J 1 base; bases outside gene matches: 5. CDR3 amino acids: CASSEVSSGRAAKNIQYF. DNA of the CDR3: TGTGCCAGCAGTGAAGTATCTAGCGGGAGGGCCGCCAAAAACATTCAGTACTTC.

The chain has TRBV28 and TRBJ1-4; D is possibly TRBD1 (5 bases). V lost 3 bases and J lost 7, with 12 bases in between. From germline, CDR1 is MDHEN and CDR2 SYDVKM. There are 14 residues in the CDR3. The CDR3 DNA reads TGTGCCAGCAGTTTCGGGGGGGTGGTTGAAAAACTGTTTTTT. Its protein product is CASSFGGVVEKLFF.

This clone is a singleton in its sample. The rearrangement joins TRBV7-9 to TRBJ2-1; TRBD1 matches at 9 bases. V shed 8 bases, J shed 5 bases, and the junction held 7 bases outside the gene matches. This CDR3 is 14 amino acids long. Germline V gene data show CDR1 as SEHNR and CDR2 as FQNEAQ (reference sequence). CDR3 coding DNA: TGTGCCAGCCCCCGGACAGGGGTTCACAATGAGCAGTTCTTC. Translation gives CASPRTGVHNEQFF.

J is TRBJ2-7 and V is TRBV5-1; weak D call: TRBD1 (6 bases). Germline V gene data show CDR1 as SGHRS and CDR2 as YFSETQ. The germline V and J ends were trimmed by 2 bases and 2 bases, with 8 bases remaining between them. This CDR3 contains 13 residues. The CDR3 nucleotides are TGCGCCAGCAGCTTCGGACAGACCTACGAGCAGTACTTC. This encodes CASSFGQTYEQYF.

This clone came up once. The chain recombines TRBV11-2 with TRBJ2-5; no firm D call. The CDR3 sequence is 14 residues long. Germline CDR1 reads SGHAT; CDR2 reads FQNNGV. Trimming cost V 0 bases and J 6 bases, with 11 bases left between them. CDR3 nucleotides: TGTGCCAGCAGCTTAGATTTAGGGATAAAGACCCAGTACTTC. This sequence encodes CASSLDLGIKTQYF.

In this sample, this clone turned up a few times. This chain uses TRBV18 with TRBJ2-3; maybe TRBD2 (6 bases). Deletions cut 2 bases from V and 2 bases from J, with 17 bases between. Germline lookup yields CDR1 KGHSH and CDR2 LQKENI. This CDR3 spans 17 amino acids. CDR3 DNA sequence: TGTGCCAGCTCACCAGGTCTAAAGGGACTTCACACAGATACGCAGTATTTT. Its translation is CASSPGLKGLHTDTQYF.

The V and J genes are TRBV27 and TRBJ2-5; possible D gene TRBD1, 6 bases. Germline CDR1 and CDR2: MNHEY and SMNVEV (reference sequence). The CDR3 is 16 amino acids. V lost 5 bases and J lost 2, with 18 bases in between. CDR3 residues: CASSTYRDGLQETQYF. DNA for the CDR3: TGTGCCAGCAGTACCTACAGGGACGGTTTACAAGAGACCCAGTACTTC.

The rearrangement links TRBV10-3 to TRBJ2-7; 8 nucleotides agree with TRBD2. Germline loops: CDR1 ENHRY, CDR2 SYGVKD. V was clipped by 7 bases and J by 1 base; unmatched bases: 9. The CDR3 covers 15 residues. CDR3 sequence reads: CAIKAVERESYEQYF. The CDR3 nucleotides read TGTGCCATCAAGGCGGTGGAGCGGGAGTCCTACGAGCAGTACTTC.

This chain uses TRBV29-1 with TRBJ2-3; 7 positions match TRBD1. Germline V gene data show CDR1 as SQVTM and CDR2 as ANQGSEA. There are 13 residues in the CDR3. V lost 7 bases and J lost 2; bases outside the gene matches: 6. CDR3 coding DNA: TGCAGCGGGGACAGCCTATTCACAGATACGCAGTATTTT. This sequence encodes CSGDSLFTDTQYF.

This clone occurred a few times. Here the CDR3 DNA reads TGTGCCAGCAGCTTAGATTGGACTAGTCCACACGAGCAGTACTTC. Its translation is CASSLDWTSPHEQYF. The V and J genes are TRBV11-2 and TRBJ2-7, with 7 bases identical to TRBD2. This CDR3 comprises 15 residues. V lost 0 bases and J lost 5; bases outside the gene matches: 7. Germline CDR1 and CDR2: SGHAT and FQNNGV. Full variable domain (missing parts from reference TRBV11-2 and TRBJ2-7): EAGVAQSPRYKIIEKRQSVAFWCNPISGHATLYWYQQILGQGPKLLIQFQNNGVVDDSQLPKDRFSAERLKGVDSTLKIQPAKLEDSAVYLCASSLDWTSPHEQYFGPGTRLTVT.

The rearrangement joins TRBV19 to TRBJ2-7; D is perhaps TRBD1 (5 bases). Germline V gene sequence: CDR1 LNHDA, CDR2 SQIVND (reference sequence). CDR3 length: 15 amino acids. The V end was cut by 6 bases, the J end by 2 bases, with 17 bases between. CDR3 amino acids: CASSPQAGLAYEQYF. DNA for the CDR3: TGTGCCAGTAGCCCTCAAGCAGGGTTGGCCTACGAGCAGTACTTC. Full variable domain (missing parts from reference TRBV19 and TRBJ2-7): DGGITQSPKYLFRKEGQNVTLSCEQNLNHDAMYWYRQDPGQGLRLIYYSQIVNDFQKGDIAEGYSVSREKKESFPLTVTSAQKNPTAFYLCASSPQAGLAYEQYFGPGTRLTVT.

With respect to this clone: The sample holds other DNA sequences that translate to the same CDR3. The chain recombines TRBV29-1 with TRBJ2-7; D gene ambiguous. There are 11 residues in the CDR3. CDR1 and CDR2 from the germline V gene are SQVTM and ANQGSEA. V was cut by 1 base and J by 5 bases, with 6 bases left in between. CDR3 loop: CSVEGKDEQYF. DNA of the CDR3: TGCAGCGTTGAAGGGAAGGACGAGCAGTACTTC.

The J gene is TRBJ2-3, the V gene TRBV2; D is undetermined. The CDR3 consists of 13 residues. The V and J ends lost 8 bases and 5 bases respectively, with 14 bases between them. Germline V gives CDR1 SNHLY, CDR2 FYNNEI. Written as DNA, the CDR3 is TGTGCCAGCTCGAAACTTTGGGTAGATACGCAGTATTTT. This codes for CASSKLWVDTQYF.

The V and J genes are TRBV5-1 and TRBJ2-7; possibly TRBD1 for D (6 bases). The CDR3 sequence is 16 residues long. Germline assignment: CDR1 SGHRS and CDR2 YFSETQ. V was shortened by 0 bases and J by 3 bases, with 16 bases between the two germline ends. The chain's CDR3 is CASSLGGSDSLYEQYF. CDR3 coding DNA: TGCGCCAGCAGCTTGGGGGGGTCGGACAGCCTCTACGAGCAGTACTTC.

This clone was recorded a few times. J is TRBJ1-2 and V is TRBV7-2; the D gene is possibly TRBD1 (5 bases). This CDR3 region has 14 residues. Germline-derived CDR1 and CDR2 are SGHTA and FQGNSA. V lost 4 bases and J lost 0, with 9 bases in between. CDR3 sequence: CASSSRASNYGYTF. The CDR3 nucleotides are TGTGCCAGCAGCTCCAGGGCCTCTAACTATGGCTACACCTTC.

This clone occurred once. The rearrangement links TRBV10-3 to TRBJ1-1, with D possibly matching TRBD1 (5 bases). The CDR3 runs to 15 residues. V was shortened by 3 bases and J by 3 bases, with 14 bases between the two germline ends. Looked up from germline, CDR1 is ENHRY and CDR2 is SYGVKD. The CDR3 coding sequence is TGTGCCATCAGTGATACCCCAGGGCGCGACACTGAAGCTTTCTTT. This encodes CAISDTPGRDTEAFF.

This clone was detected only a few times. The rearrangement joins TRBV4-2 to TRBJ1-3; a weak D match, TRBD1 (5 bases). The CDR3 runs to 16 residues. Germline assignment: CDR1 LGHNA and CDR2 YNFKEQ. V was cut by 1 base and J by 2 bases, with 12 bases left in between. CDR3 bases: TGTGCCAGCAGCCAAGCTGTCAGGGAGGCTGGAAACACCATATATTTT. Translated, it gives CASSQAVREAGNTIYF.

The chain recombines TRBV19 with TRBJ1-5; D gene uncertain. Germline CDR1 reads LNHDA; CDR2 reads SQIVND (reference sequence). CDR3 size: 13 residues. V was clipped by 7 bases and J by 2 bases, with 9 bases between them. For the CDR3, the DNA is TGTGCCAGTACTGGGGAAGGCAATCAGCCCCAGCATTTT. Protein: CASTGEGNQPQHF.

The chain has TRBV19 and TRBJ1-3; a possible D gene is TRBD1 (6 bases). The germline V gene encodes CDR1 LNHDA and CDR2 SQIVND (reference sequence). The CDR3 sequence is 16 residues long. Trimming took off 4 bases at V and 0 bases at J, with 13 bases between the two ends. CDR3 amino acids: CASSTRGQFSGNTIYF. The CDR3 region has the DNA TGTGCCAGTAGTACCCGAGGACAGTTCTCTGGAAACACCATATATTTT.

This clone was detected only a few times. The chain couples TRBV30 to TRBJ2-1; 12 bases are shared with TRBD2. This CDR3 has 14 residues. CDR1 and CDR2 (germline): GTSNPN, SVGIG (reference sequence). With V trimmed by 5 bases and J by 9 bases, 8 bases remained unmatched. This CDR3 reads CAWRRLAGESEQFF. DNA for the CDR3: TGTGCCTGGCGTCGACTAGCGGGAGAGAGTGAGCAGTTCTTC.

J is TRBJ2-1 and V is TRBV28; 14 bases fit TRBD2. CDR1 is MDHEN, CDR2 SYDVKM, per germline. The length of the CDR3 is 16 residues. The V and J ends lost 4 bases and 9 bases, in that order; junction bases with no gene match: 8. Here the CDR3 reads CASSSAGTSGRGEQFF. CDR3 nucleotides: TGTGCCAGCAGTTCCGCCGGGACTAGCGGGAGAGGTGAGCAGTTCTTC.

The DNA of the CDR3 is TGCGCCAGCAGCTTGGCGGGACTAGCCACCTACGAGCAGTACTTC. It is translated as CASSLAGLATYEQYF. The rearrangement joins TRBV5-1 to TRBJ2-7, with TRBD2 matching 9 bases. After removal of 0 bases from V and 2 bases from J, the junction contained 3 bases not matched to a gene. The CDR3 spans 15 residues. In germline, CDR1 is SGHRS, CDR2 YFSETQ.